The source of this TCR beta chain is a study of T cell responses to AZD1222 COVID-19 vaccine. Study results and limitations: Spike was spanned by vaccine-associated CD4 TCRs, with dominance at 160-218 and 743-854.

The CDR3 sequence is 14 residues long. V was clipped by 6 bases and J by 4 bases, with 16 bases between them. Germline V CDR1 and CDR2: KGHSH, LQKENI. Assay: immunoSEQ multiplex PCR; the TCRdb copy retains only in-frame clones and omits some. The data hold 90,000 to 130,000 clones, with roughly 89% observed a single time. Note on this clone: Its antigen remains unknown.

The chain combines TRBV18 with TRBJ2-7; D could derive from TRBD1 or TRBD2 (7 bases each). Sequencing was performed on peripheral blood, taken on day 0 of MenACWY control vaccination. The source of this sequence is an adult in good health. CDR3 DNA: TGTGCCAGCTCCCAGGGGGGGTCCGCTTACGAGCAGTACTTC. This sequence encodes CASSQGGSAYEQYF.